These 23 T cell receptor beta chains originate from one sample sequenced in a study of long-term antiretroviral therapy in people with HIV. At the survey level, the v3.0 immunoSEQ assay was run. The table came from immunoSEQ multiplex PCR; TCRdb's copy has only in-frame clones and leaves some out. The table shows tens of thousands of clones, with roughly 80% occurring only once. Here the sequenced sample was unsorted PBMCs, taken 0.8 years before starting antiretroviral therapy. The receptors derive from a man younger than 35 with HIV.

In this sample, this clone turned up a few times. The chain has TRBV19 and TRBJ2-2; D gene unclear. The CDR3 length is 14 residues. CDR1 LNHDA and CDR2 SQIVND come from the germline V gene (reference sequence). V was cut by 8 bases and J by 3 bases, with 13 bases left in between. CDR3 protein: CASLRAGYTGELFF. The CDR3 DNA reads TGTGCCAGTCTTAGGGCCGGCTACACCGGGGAGCTGTTTTTT.

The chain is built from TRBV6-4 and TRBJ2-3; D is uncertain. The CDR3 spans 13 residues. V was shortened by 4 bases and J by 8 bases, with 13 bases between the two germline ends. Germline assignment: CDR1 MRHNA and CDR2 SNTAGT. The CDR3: CASSGGEEATQYF. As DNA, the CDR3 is TGTGCCAGCAGTGGGGGTGAGGAAGCTACGCAGTATTTT.

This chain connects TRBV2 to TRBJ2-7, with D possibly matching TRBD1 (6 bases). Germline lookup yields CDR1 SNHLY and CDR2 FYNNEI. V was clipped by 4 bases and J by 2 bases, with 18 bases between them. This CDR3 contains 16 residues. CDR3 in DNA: TGTGCCAGCAGTGCACCTTCTGACAGGACAACCTACGAGCAGTACTTC. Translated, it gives CASSAPSDRTTYEQYF. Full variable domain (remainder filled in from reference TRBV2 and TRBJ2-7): EPEVTQTPSHQVTQMGQEVILRCVPISNHLYFYWYRQILGQKVEFLVSFYNNEISEKSEIFDDQFSVERPDGSNFTLKIRSTKLEDSAMYFCASSAPSDRTTYEQYFGPGTRLTVT.

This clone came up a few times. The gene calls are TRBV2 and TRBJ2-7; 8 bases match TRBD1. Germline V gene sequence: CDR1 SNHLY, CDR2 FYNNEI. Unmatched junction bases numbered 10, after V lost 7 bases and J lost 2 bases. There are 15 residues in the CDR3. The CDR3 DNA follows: TGTGCCAGCACCCCGCCCGACAGGGGTACCTACGAGCAGTACTTC. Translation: CASTPPDRGTYEQYF.

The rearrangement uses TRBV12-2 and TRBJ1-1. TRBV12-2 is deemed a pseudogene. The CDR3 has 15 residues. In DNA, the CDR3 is TGTGCAAGTCGCTTAAGGGCAGGAAGAGGGACTGAAGCTTTCTTT. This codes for CASRLRAGRGTEAFF.

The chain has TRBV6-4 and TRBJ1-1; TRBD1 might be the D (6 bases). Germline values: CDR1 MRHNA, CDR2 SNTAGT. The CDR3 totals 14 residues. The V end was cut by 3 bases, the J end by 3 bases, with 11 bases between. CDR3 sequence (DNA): TGTGCCAGCAGTGAAAGGGGGGATCACACTGAAGCTTTCTTT. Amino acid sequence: CASSERGDHTEAFF.

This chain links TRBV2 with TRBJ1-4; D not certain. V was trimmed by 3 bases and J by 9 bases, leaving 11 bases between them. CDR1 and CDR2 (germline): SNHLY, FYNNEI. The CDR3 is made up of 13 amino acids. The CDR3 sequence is CASSDNPIKKLFF. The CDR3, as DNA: TGTGCCAGCAGTGACAACCCCATTAAAAAACTGTTTTTT.

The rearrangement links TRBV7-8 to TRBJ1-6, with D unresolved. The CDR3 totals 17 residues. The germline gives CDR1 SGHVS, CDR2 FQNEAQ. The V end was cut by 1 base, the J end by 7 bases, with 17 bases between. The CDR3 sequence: CASSLVGSGGRNSPLHF. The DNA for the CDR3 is TGTGCCAGCAGCTTAGTAGGCTCCGGTGGACGAAATTCACCCCTCCACTTT. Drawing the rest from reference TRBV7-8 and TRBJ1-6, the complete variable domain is GAGVSQSPRYKVAKRGQDVALRCDPISGHVSLFWYQQALGQGPEFLTYFQNEAQLDKSGLPSDRFFAERPEGSVSTLKIQRTQQEDSAVYLCASSLVGSGGRNSPLHFGNGTRLTVT.

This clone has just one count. CDR3: CASSARQGVNEKLFF. CDR3 sequence (DNA): TGTGCCAGTAGCGCCCGTCAGGGGGTTAATGAAAAACTGTTTTTT. The chain couples TRBV19 to TRBJ1-4, with 7 nucleotides matching TRBD1. Germline-derived CDR1 and CDR2 are LNHDA and SQIVND (reference sequence). There are 15 residues in the CDR3. V dropped 6 bases and J dropped 4; count of bases not matched to a gene: 8. The full variable domain, with the rest looked up from reference TRBV19 and TRBJ1-4, is DGGITQSPKYLFRKEGQNVTLSCEQNLNHDAMYWYRQDPGQGLRLIYYSQIVNDFQKGDIAEGYSVSREKKESFPLTVTSAQKNPTAFYLCASSARQGVNEKLFFGSGTQLSVL.

CDR3 region: CASSGTGPGNTIYF. The CDR3 region has the DNA TGTGCCAGCAGCGGGACAGGGCCTGGAAACACCATATATTTT. V gene TRBV6-1 combines with J gene TRBJ1-3; 9 positions match TRBD1. V dropped 6 bases and J dropped 2; count of bases not matched to a gene: 2. The germline CDR1 and CDR2 sequences are MNHNS and SASEGT. The CDR3 has 14 amino acids.

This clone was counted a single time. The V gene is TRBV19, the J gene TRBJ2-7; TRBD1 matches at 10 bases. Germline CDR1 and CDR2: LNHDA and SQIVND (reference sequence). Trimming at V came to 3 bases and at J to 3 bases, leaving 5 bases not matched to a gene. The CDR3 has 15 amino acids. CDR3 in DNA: TGTGCCAGTAGTATCTCCGGGACAGGGGTCTACGAGCAGTACTTC. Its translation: CASSISGTGVYEQYF.

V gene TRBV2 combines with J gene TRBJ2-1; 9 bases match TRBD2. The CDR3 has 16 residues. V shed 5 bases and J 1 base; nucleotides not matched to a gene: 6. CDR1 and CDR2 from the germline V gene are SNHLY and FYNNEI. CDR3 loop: CASSYSGSGSYNEQFF. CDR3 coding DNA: TGTGCCAGCAGTTATAGCGGGAGTGGTTCCTACAATGAGCAGTTCTTC.

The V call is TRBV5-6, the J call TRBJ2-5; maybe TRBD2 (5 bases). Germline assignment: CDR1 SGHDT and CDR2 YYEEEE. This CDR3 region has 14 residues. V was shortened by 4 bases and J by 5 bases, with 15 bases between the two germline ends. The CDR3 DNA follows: TGTGCCAGCAGCAGGTCGGTGGGCGGGGAGACCCAGTACTTC. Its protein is CASSRSVGGETQYF.

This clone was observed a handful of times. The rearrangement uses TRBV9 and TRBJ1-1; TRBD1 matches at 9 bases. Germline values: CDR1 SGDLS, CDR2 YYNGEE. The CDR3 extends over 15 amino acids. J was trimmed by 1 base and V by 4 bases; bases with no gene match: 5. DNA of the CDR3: TGTGCCAGCAGCCCATCGGGACAGGGGAACACTGAAGCTTTCTTT. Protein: CASSPSGQGNTEAFF.

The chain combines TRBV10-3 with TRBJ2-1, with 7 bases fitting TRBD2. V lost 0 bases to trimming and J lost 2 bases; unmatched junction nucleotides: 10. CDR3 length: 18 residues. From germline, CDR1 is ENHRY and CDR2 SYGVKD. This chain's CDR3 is CAISESRKVGGTYNEQFF. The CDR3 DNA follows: TGTGCCATCAGTGAGTCGAGGAAGGTGGGGGGGACCTACAATGAGCAGTTCTTC.

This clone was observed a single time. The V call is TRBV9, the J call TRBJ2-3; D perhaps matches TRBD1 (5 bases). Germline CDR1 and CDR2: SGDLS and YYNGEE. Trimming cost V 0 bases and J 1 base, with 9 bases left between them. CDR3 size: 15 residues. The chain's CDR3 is CASSVAGRGTDTQYF. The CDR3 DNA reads TGTGCCAGCAGCGTAGCGGGCAGGGGCACAGATACGCAGTATTTT.

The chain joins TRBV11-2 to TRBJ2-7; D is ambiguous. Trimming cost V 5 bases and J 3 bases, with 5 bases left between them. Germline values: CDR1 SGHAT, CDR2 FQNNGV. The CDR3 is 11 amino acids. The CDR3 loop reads CASSHYYEQYF. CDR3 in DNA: TGTGCCAGCAGCCATTACTACGAGCAGTACTTC.

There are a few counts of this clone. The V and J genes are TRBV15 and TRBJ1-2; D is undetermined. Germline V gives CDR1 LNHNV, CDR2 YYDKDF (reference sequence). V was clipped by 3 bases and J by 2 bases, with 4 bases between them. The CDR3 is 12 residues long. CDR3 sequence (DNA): TGTGCCACCAGCAGGGAAAACTATGGCTACACCTTC. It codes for CATSRENYGYTF.

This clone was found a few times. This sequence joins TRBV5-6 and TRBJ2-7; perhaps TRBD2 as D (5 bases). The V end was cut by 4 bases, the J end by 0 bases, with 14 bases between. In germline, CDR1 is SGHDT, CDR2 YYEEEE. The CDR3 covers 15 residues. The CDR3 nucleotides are TGTGCCAGCAGCACCCTGGCGGGTTTCTCCTACGAGCAGTACTTC. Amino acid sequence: CASSTLAGFSYEQYF.

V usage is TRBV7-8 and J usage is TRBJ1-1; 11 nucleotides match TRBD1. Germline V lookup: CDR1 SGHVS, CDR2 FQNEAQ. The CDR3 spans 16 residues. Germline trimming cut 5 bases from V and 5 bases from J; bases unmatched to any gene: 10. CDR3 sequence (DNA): TGTGCCAGCAGCCCACGGACAGGGGGCTGGGTTACTGAAGCTTTCTTT. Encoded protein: CASSPRTGGWVTEAFF.

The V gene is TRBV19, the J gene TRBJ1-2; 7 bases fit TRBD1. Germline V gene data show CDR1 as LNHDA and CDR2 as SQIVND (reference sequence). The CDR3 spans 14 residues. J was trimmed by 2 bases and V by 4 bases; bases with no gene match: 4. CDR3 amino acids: CASSTRQGNYGYTF. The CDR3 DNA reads TGTGCCAGTAGTACCCGACAGGGCAACTATGGCTACACCTTC.

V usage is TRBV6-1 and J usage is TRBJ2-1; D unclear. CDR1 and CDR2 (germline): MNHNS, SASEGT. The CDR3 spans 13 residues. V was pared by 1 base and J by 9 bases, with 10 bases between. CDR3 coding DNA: TGTGCCAGCAGTGAAGAGAAATCTCGTGAGCAGTTCTTC. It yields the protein CASSEEKSREQFF.

For the CDR3, the DNA is TGCGCCAGCAGTCCTGGGTCCTCCTACGAGCAGTACTTC. It codes for CASSPGSSYEQYF. The rearrangement uses TRBV5-1 and TRBJ2-7; D uncertain. Trimming took 5 bases from V and 0 from J, leaving 9 bases between them. This CDR3 has 13 residues. Germline V lookup: CDR1 SGHRS, CDR2 YFSETQ.